A selection of T cell receptor beta chains follows, all from one sample in a study of cytomegalovirus exposure and HLA in healthy donors. The data were produced by immunoSEQ multiplex PCR, yet TCRdb's version contains in-frame clones alone and is incomplete. The sample lists 150,000 to 200,000 clones; 80% were seen once. Sample: PBMCs. All receptors come from a girl aged 5 to 17 in good health and CMV-seropositive. CDR3s include the opening cysteine and the closing phenylalanine or tryptophan. The order of the fields is J gene, V gene, D gene, clone size, CDR3 protein, CDR3 DNA. D genes are given only for firm matches. Size values are once, few and many counts, or a class for expanded clones, and some rows have none.

>TRBJ2-2|TRBV6-1|-|few
CASKYSTNTGELFF
TGTGCCAGCAAGTACAGCACGAACACCGGGGAGCTGTTTTTT
>TRBJ2-2|TRBV10-1|-|-
CASRRGMAVGNTGELFF
TGCGCCAGCAGGCGGGGAATGGCAGTAGGAAACACCGGGGAGCTGTTTTTT
>TRBJ1-1|TRBV27|TRBD1|-
CASSSGGTGNTEAFF
TGTGCCAGCAGTTCAGGGGGCACGGGGAACACTGAAGCTTTCTTT
>TRBJ2-7|TRBV5-5|-|-
CASSFGSSGYEQYF
TGTGCCAGCAGCTTTGGGTCGTCGGGATACGAGCAGTACTTC
>TRBJ1-3|TRBV7-2|-|-
CASSFPGSGNTIYF
TGTGCCAGCAGCTTTCCAGGCTCTGGAAACACCATATATTTT
>TRBJ2-3|TRBV29-1|-|-
CSVEAWGDADTQYF
TGCAGCGTTGAGGCGTGGGGGGATGCAGATACGCAGTATTTT
>TRBJ1-2|TRBV25-1|-|few
CASSESGSYYGYTF
TGTGCCAGCAGTGAATCCGGGAGCTACTATGGCTACACCTTC
>TRBJ2-7|TRBV28|-|-
CASSLQATYEQYF
TGTGCCAGCAGTTTGCAGGCGACCTACGAGCAGTACTTC
>TRBJ2-1|TRBV30|TRBD2|-
CARSPGLAGGEQFF
TGTGCCCGCAGCCCGGGACTAGCGGGAGGCGAGCAGTTCTTC
>TRBJ1-5|TRBV30|-|-
CAWQEDSNQPQHF
TGTGCCTGGCAGGAGGATAGCAATCAGCCCCAGCATTTT
>TRBJ1-2|TRBV27|-|-
CASSLSYSNYGYTF
TGTGCCAGCAGTTTATCTTACTCAAACTATGGCTACACCTTC
>TRBJ2-7|TRBV28|TRBD1|-
CASSRGQGAPYEQYF
TGTGCCAGCAGTCGAGGACAGGGGGCCCCCTACGAGCAGTACTTC
>TRBJ1-1|TRBV4-1|-|-
CASSQESPPAWNTEAFF
TGCGCCAGCAGCCAAGAATCCCCCCCTGCGTGGAACACTGAAGCTTTCTTT
>TRBJ2-3|TRBV30|-|-
CAWSVTYRADTQYF
TGTGCCTGGAGTGTCACGTACAGGGCAGATACGCAGTATTTT
>TRBJ1-4|TRBV25-1|-|-
CASSELGDTDEKLFF
TGTGCCAGCAGTGAACTTGGGGACACAGATGAAAAACTGTTTTTT
>TRBJ1-4|TRBV6-5|-|few
CASRDSATNEKLFF
TGTGCCAGCAGGGACAGCGCAACTAATGAAAAACTGTTTTTT
>TRBJ2-7|TRBV5-1|TRBD2|-
CASSSGLAGGGSLYEQYF
TGCGCCAGCAGCTCGGGACTAGCGGGAGGGGGCTCCCTCTACGAGCAGTACTTC